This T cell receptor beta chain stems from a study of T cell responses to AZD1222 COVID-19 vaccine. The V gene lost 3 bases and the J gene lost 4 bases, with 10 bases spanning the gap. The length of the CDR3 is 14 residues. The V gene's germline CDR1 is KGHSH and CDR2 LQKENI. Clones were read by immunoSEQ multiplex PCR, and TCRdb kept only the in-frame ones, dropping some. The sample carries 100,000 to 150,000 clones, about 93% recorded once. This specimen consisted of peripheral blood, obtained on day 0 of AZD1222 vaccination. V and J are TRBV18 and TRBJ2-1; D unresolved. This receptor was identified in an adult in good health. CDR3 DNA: TGTGCCAGCTCACCCCGATCGCTGTACAATGAGCAGTTCTTC. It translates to CASSPRSLYNEQFF.